The text below deals with one TCR beta chain. Its specificity is unknown. Stated time point: week 47, end of study. Topical imiquimod was applied with each vaccine dose, which held 300 ug of mutant IDH1 20-mer peptide. New WHO grade 3 or 4 IDH1-mutant, ATRX-lost astrocytomas were present in all donors. The sample comes from a study of a mutant IDH1 vaccine in newly diagnosed glioma. Study summary: The first vaccination came 4-6 weeks after radiotherapy alone, or with temozolomide cycles. Earlier treatment was radiotherapy, temozolomide, or both, with most getting both.

The germline V gene has CDR1 MNHNY and CDR2 SVGAGI (reference sequence). Trimming removed 5 bases from V and 4 bases from J, with 14 bases in between. This CDR3 has 14 amino acids. Repertoires were generated with immunoSEQ multiplex PCR, while TCRdb's copy carries only in-frame clones and drops some. Of tens of thousands of clones in the sample, roughly 84% were seen once. Here the sequenced sample was PBMCs, taken from a glioma patient whose treatment included an IDH1 peptide vaccine. The J gene is TRBJ1-1, the V gene TRBV6-6; the D gene is possibly TRBD1 (5 bases). The receptor was isolated from a woman under 40 with glioma. Some clones in this sample may be carry-over from other donors' samples. CDR3 nucleotides: TGTGCCAGCAGTCCCACGGGGGATGCCACTGAAGCTTTCTTT. It specifies CASSPTGDATEAFF.